Below, 9 T cell receptor beta chains from the same sample are listed, as sequenced in a study of glioma-infiltrating T cells. Amplification of TCR alpha and beta CDR3 regions from RNA used iRepertoire nested multiplex PCR. TCRdb ran MiXCR on the multiplex PCR reads and lists one entry per CDR3 protein. This sample yields around 350,000 distinct CDR3 sequences, of which approximately 42% are seen a single time; approximately 12% belongs to the top ten. Sequencing used glioma tissue, nonneoplastic brain tissue, or PBMCs (not recorded which). These receptors came from a human donor with low-grade glioma or glioblastoma, undergoing nonglioma brain surgery, or in good health (not recorded which).

This clonotype was found once. The gene calls are TRBV7-2 and TRBJ2-5, with TRBD2 identical over 12 bases. The CDR3 has 15 amino acids. Germline V gene lookup returns CDR1 SGHTA and CDR2 FQGNSA. Unmatched junction bases numbered 7, after V lost 6 bases and J lost 5 bases. CDR3 DNA sequence: TGTGCCAGCAGTATGACTAGCGGGAGCTACGAGACCCAGTACTTC. It encodes CASSMTSGSYETQYF.

About this clonotype itself: A single base separates this from a much larger clone, so it may be a read error. The genes are TRBV28 and TRBJ1-5, with TRBD1 matching over 7 bases. This CDR3 contains 15 residues. The germline CDR1 and CDR2 sequences are MDHEN and SYDVKM. CDR3 bases: TGTGCCAGCAGTTTCCAGACAGGGCCTAATCAGCCCAAGCATTTT. Translating it yields CASSFQTGPNQPKHF.

With respect to this clonotype: This may stem from a read error, because a much larger clone lies one nucleotide away. This CDR3 reads CASSSRLVGYNEQFF. In nucleotides, the CDR3 is TGTGCCAGCAGCTCCCGACTAGTGGGGTACAATGAGCAGTTCTTC. This rearrangement joins TRBV7-9 to TRBJ2-1; maybe TRBD2 (6 bases). The V and J ends lost 4 bases and 4 bases respectively, with 14 bases between them. The CDR3 runs to 15 residues. Germline assignment: CDR1 SEHNR and CDR2 FQNEAQ (reference sequence).

As regards this clonotype: This may come from a read error, since a much larger clone is one base off. The chain joins TRBV28 to TRBJ2-7; TRBD1 matches 9 bases. The CDR3 loop spans 14 amino acids. CDR1 is MDHEN and CDR2 is SYDVKM in the germline V gene. Trimming at V came to 5 bases and at J to 3 bases, leaving 5 bases not matched to a gene. The CDR3 DNA sequence: TGTGCCAGCAGTACCCGGGACAGGGTCTACGAGCAGTACTTC. Translation gives CASSTRDRVYEQYF.

There are a few counts of this clonotype. The CDR3 bases are TGTGCCAGCAGTTACTCTTCAGACATCTACAATGAGCAGTTCTTC. Protein sequence: CASSYSSDIYNEQFF. This rearrangement joins TRBV6-6 to TRBJ2-1; no definite D call. The V end was cut by 0 bases, the J end by 3 bases, with 9 bases between. Germline CDR1 and CDR2: MNHNY and SVGAGI (reference sequence). The length of the CDR3 is 15 residues.

In this sample, this clonotype turned up a few times. The V gene is TRBV29-1, the J gene TRBJ2-1; 7 bases align to TRBD2. Trimming at V came to 2 bases and at J to 5 bases, leaving 6 bases not matched to a gene. This CDR3 is built from 14 residues. The germline V gene encodes CDR1 SQVTM and CDR2 ANQGSEA. The CDR3 sequence: CSVESRTRNNEQFF. The CDR3 nucleotides read TGCAGCGTTGAAAGCCGGACTAGAAACAATGAGCAGTTCTTC.

This clonotype was detected ten times or more. The chain recombines TRBV28 with TRBJ1-2; D perhaps matches TRBD1 (6 bases). V dropped 7 bases and J dropped 2 bases, with 11 bases sitting between them. Germline values: CDR1 MDHEN, CDR2 SYDVKM. This CDR3 is built from 13 residues. CDR3 sequence reads: CASITGSNYGYTF. Here the CDR3 DNA reads TGTGCCAGCATCACAGGGTCCAACTATGGCTACACCTTC.

The sample holds a few counts of this clonotype. The V gene is TRBV27, the J gene TRBJ2-7, with D possibly being TRBD2 (6 bases). V dropped 3 bases and J dropped 1 base, with 13 bases sitting between them. Germline-derived CDR1 and CDR2 are MNHEY and SMNVEV (reference sequence). The CDR3 has 15 amino acids. The CDR3 DNA sequence: TGTGCCAGCAGTTTGTTGGGGGGTCCATCCTACGAGCAGTACTTC. This sequence encodes CASSLLGGPSYEQYF.

The chain joins TRBV7-9 to TRBJ2-1, with 7 bases identical to TRBD2. The CDR3 consists of 17 residues. Germline trimming cut 5 bases from V and 0 bases from J; bases unmatched to any gene: 10. The germline gives CDR1 SEHNR, CDR2 FQNEAQ (reference sequence). The CDR3 sequence: CASSPRVGGRSYNEQFF. CDR3 sequence (DNA): TGTGCCAGCAGCCCTAGGGTGGGAGGGCGCTCCTACAATGAGCAGTTCTTC. Variable domain in full (rest from reference TRBV7-9 and TRBJ2-1): DTGVSQNPRHKITKRGQNVTFRCDPISEHNRLYWYRQTLGQGPEFLTYFQNEAQLEKSRLLSDRFSAERPKGSFSTLEIQRTEQGDSAMYLCASSPRVGGRSYNEQFFGPGTRLTVL.